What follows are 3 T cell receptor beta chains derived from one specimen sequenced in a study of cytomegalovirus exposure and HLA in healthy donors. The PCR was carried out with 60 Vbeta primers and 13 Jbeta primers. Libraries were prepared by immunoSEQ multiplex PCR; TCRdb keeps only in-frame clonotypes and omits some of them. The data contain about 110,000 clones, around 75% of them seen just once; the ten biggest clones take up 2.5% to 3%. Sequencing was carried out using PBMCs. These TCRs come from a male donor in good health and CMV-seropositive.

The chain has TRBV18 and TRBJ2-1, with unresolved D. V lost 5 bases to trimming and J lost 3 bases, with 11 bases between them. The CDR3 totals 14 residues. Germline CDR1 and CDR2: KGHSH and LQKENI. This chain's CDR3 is CASSSTSVYNEQFF. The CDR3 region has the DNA TGTGCCAGCTCATCTACGTCCGTCTACAATGAGCAGTTCTTC.

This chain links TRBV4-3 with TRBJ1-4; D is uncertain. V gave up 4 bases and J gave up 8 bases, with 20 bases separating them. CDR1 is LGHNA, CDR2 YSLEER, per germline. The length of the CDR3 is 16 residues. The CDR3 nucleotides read TGCGCCAGCAGCCCGCGGGTGGCCGGGATTCGGGAAAAACTGTTTTTT. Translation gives CASSPRVAGIREKLFF.

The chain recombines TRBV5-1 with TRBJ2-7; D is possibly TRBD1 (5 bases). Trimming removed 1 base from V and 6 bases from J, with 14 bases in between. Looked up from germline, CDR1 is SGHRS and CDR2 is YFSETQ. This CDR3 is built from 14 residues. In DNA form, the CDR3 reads TGCGCCAGCAGCTTGTACAGTAGGGGCTCCGAGCAGTACTTC. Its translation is CASSLYSRGSEQYF. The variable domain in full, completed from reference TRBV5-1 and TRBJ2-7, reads KAGVTQTPRYLIKTRGQQVTLSCSPISGHRSVSWYQQTPGQGLQFLFEYFSETQRNKGNFPGRFSGRQFSNSRSEMNVSTLELGDSALYLCASSLYSRGSEQYFGPGTRLTVT.